Each of the 20 T cell receptor beta chains below was sequenced from the same sample in a study of T cell responses to AZD1222 COVID-19 vaccine. The protocol was immunoSEQ multiplex PCR, while the TCRdb copy is restricted to in-frame clones and leaves out a portion. The data hold around 70,000 clones, with about 85% observed a single time. The sequences come from peripheral blood, collected on day 0 of AZD1222 vaccination. The receptors stem from an adult in good health.

This rearrangement joins TRBV18 to TRBJ1-1; a weak D match, TRBD1 (5 bases). CDR1 and CDR2 (germline): KGHSH, LQKENI. This CDR3 is 16 amino acids long. Trimming removed 3 bases from V and 7 bases from J, with 21 bases in between. For the CDR3, the DNA is TGTGCCAGCTCACCGGTCGGAGGGCAGGGAGGCATTGAAGCTTTCTTT. Translated: CASSPVGGQGGIEAFF.

The chain has TRBV5-1 and TRBJ1-4, with D unresolved. Trimming removed 4 bases from V and 0 bases from J, with 10 bases in between. CDR3 length: 15 amino acids. Germline-derived CDR1 and CDR2 are SGHRS and YFSETQ. The CDR3 here is CASSEVRPTNEKLFF. CDR3 DNA: TGCGCCAGCAGCGAAGTACGCCCAACTAATGAAAAACTGTTTTTT.

The chain is built from TRBV10-2 and TRBJ1-4; tentative D call: TRBD1 (5 bases). Germline lookup yields CDR1 WSHSY and CDR2 SAAADI. The CDR3 runs 16 residues. Trimming left V 8 bases short and J 3 bases short, with 19 bases between. The chain's CDR3 is CASGSGLTWANEKLFF. As DNA, the CDR3 is TGCGCCAGCGGTTCGGGACTGACTTGGGCTAATGAAAAACTGTTTTTT.

This clone has just one count. The chain is built from TRBV2 and TRBJ2-7; TRBD1 matches at 7 bases. CDR3 size: 14 residues. CDR1 is SNHLY and CDR2 is FYNNEI in the germline V gene. The junction had 12 bases not matched to a gene; V was cut back by 6 bases and J by 7 bases. The CDR3 here is CASRQLTGSGEQYF. The CDR3 DNA sequence: TGTGCCAGCAGACAACTGACAGGGTCGGGGGAGCAGTACTTC.

This clone occurred once. The CDR3 DNA reads TGCAGTGCTAGTCGCGTCGCTTACTATGGCTACACCTTC. This sequence encodes CSASRVAYYGYTF. The chain joins TRBV20-1 to TRBJ1-2; no clear D gene. Germline CDR1 and CDR2: DFQATT and SNEGSKA (reference sequence). This CDR3 is built from 13 residues. The ends were cut back, 3 bases at V and 3 bases at J, with 11 bases in the middle.

The genes are TRBV12-3 or TRBV12-4 and TRBJ1-2, with 7 bases identical to TRBD1. After removal of 6 bases from V and 8 bases from J, the junction contained 6 bases not matched to a gene. The CDR3 sequence is 12 residues long. CDR3 amino acids: CASRTGLSGYTF. Written as DNA, the CDR3 is TGTGCCAGCAGGACAGGGCTCTCGGGCTACACCTTC.

The chain joins TRBV11-2 to TRBJ2-1, with D perhaps TRBD1 (7 bases). V was pared by 7 bases and J by 1 base, with 11 bases between. The CDR3 has 14 amino acids. In germline, CDR1 is SGHAT, CDR2 FQNNGV. The CDR3 DNA is TGTGCCAGCATCCAGGGGGGTTCCTACAATGAGCAGTTCTTC. This encodes CASIQGGSYNEQFF.

The CDR3 reads CASSENRVYSNQPQHF. DNA for the CDR3: TGTGCCAGCAGTGAAAACCGGGTATATAGCAATCAGCCCCAGCATTTT. The rearrangement links TRBV6-1 to TRBJ1-5; D unclear. The CDR3 covers 16 residues. Germline loops: CDR1 MNHNS, CDR2 SASEGT. Trimming pared 2 bases from V and 0 bases from J, leaving 11 bases between.

V is TRBV11-2 and J is TRBJ2-3; 8 bases agree with TRBD1. The V gene's germline CDR1 is SGHAT and CDR2 FQNNGV. V lost 7 bases to trimming and J lost 6 bases; unmatched junction nucleotides: 21. The CDR3 has 18 amino acids. The DNA for the CDR3 is TGTGCCAGCACAAATCCGCGACAGGGGCTGGGAAACCGGGATACGCAGTATTTT. It encodes CASTNPRQGLGNRDTQYF.

This chain links TRBV7-9 with TRBJ1-1; a possible D gene is TRBD1 (6 bases). V was cut by 3 bases and J by 3 bases, with 14 bases left in between. Germline V gene sequence: CDR1 SEHNR, CDR2 FQNEAQ (reference sequence). CDR3 length: 15 amino acids. The CDR3 DNA reads as TGTGCCAGCAGCTTCGCCGCCCGGACAGACACTGAAGCTTTCTTT. This encodes CASSFAARTDTEAFF.

The chain employs TRBV15 and TRBJ1-2; D gene ambiguous. There are 12 residues in the CDR3. Germline V CDR1 and CDR2: LNHNV, YYDKDF (reference sequence). V gave up 1 base and J gave up 6 bases, with 6 bases separating them. The CDR3 DNA follows: TGTGCCACCAGCAGAGCAACGGATGGCTACACCTTC. Translation: CATSRATDGYTF.

The V gene is TRBV12-3 or TRBV12-4, the J gene TRBJ1-1; TRBD1 is a possible D gene (6 bases). V was pared by 2 bases and J by 11 bases, with 12 bases between. This CDR3 spans 12 amino acids. The CDR3 sequence: CASSLSLGGAFF. The CDR3 region has the DNA TGTGCCAGCAGTTTATCTTTAGGGGGGGCTTTCTTT.

The V gene is TRBV7-2, the J gene TRBJ2-7; possibly TRBD1 or TRBD2 for D (5 bases each). This CDR3 has 15 amino acids. Deletions cut 0 bases from V and 3 bases from J, with 12 bases between. Germline lookup yields CDR1 SGHTA and CDR2 FQGNSA. The CDR3 loop is CASSLARGQGYEQYF. The CDR3 nucleotides are TGTGCCAGCAGCTTAGCTCGGGGCCAGGGCTACGAGCAGTACTTC.

The CDR3 nucleotides read TGTGCCAGCAGTGACACAGGTTTTGGTAGTGAAGCTTTCTTT. Its protein is CASSDTGFGSEAFF. This chain uses TRBV6-1 with TRBJ1-1; D is possibly TRBD1 (5 bases). V gave up 3 bases and J gave up 7 bases, with 15 bases separating them. CDR1 and CDR2 from the germline V gene are MNHNS and SASEGT. CDR3 size: 14 residues.

V usage is TRBV24-1 and J usage is TRBJ2-1; 8 bases match TRBD2. With V trimmed by 2 bases and J by 9 bases, 14 bases remained unmatched. The CDR3 is made up of 17 amino acids. In germline, CDR1 is KGHDR, CDR2 SFDVKD. This chain's CDR3 is CATSDSPGGTGGGEQFF. DNA for the CDR3: TGTGCCACCAGTGATTCCCCCGGGGGGACGGGAGGGGGTGAGCAGTTCTTC.

This clone was observed a handful of times. The chain employs TRBV3-1 (or the pseudogene TRBV3-2) and TRBJ1-6; 8 bases align to TRBD1. The V and J ends lost 4 bases and 7 bases, in that order; junction bases with no gene match: 6. In germline, CDR1 is LGHDT, CDR2 YNNKEL (reference sequence). The CDR3 runs to 15 residues. DNA for the CDR3: TGTGCCAGCAGCCCCCTGTCAGGGGGCAATTCACCCCTCCACTTT. Protein: CASSPLSGGNSPLHF.

V is TRBV19 and J is TRBJ1-1; D is possibly TRBD1 (6 bases). Trimming removed 10 bases from V and 1 base from J, with 13 bases in between. The CDR3 consists of 13 residues. Germline V CDR1 and CDR2: LNHDA, SQIVND (reference sequence). The CDR3 loop is CAILTGRNTEAFF. CDR3 nucleotides: TGTGCCATCCTGACAGGAAGGAACACTGAAGCTTTCTTT. Supplemented by reference TRBV19 and TRBJ1-1, the full variable domain reads DGGITQSPKYLFRKEGQNVTLSCEQNLNHDAMYWYRQDPGQGLRLIYYSQIVNDFQKGDIAEGYSVSREKKESFPLTVTSAQKNPTAFYLCAILTGRNTEAFFGQGTRLTVV.

The V and J genes are TRBV9 and TRBJ2-7; a possible D gene is TRBD2 (5 bases). The CDR3 loop spans 17 amino acids. Trimming removed 0 bases at V and 6 bases at J, with 22 bases between. Germline CDR1 and CDR2: SGDLS and YYNGEE. CDR3 sequence reads: CASSVVTPPGLAFEQYF. The CDR3 DNA is TGTGCCAGCAGCGTAGTTACCCCCCCGGGCCTAGCCTTCGAGCAGTACTTC.

V and J are TRBV5-8 and TRBJ1-2; D gene unclear. The CDR3 is made up of 14 amino acids. Germline V gene sequence: CDR1 SGHTS, CDR2 YDEGEE. V was trimmed by 5 bases and J by 11 bases, leaving 22 bases between them. The DNA for the CDR3 is TGTGCCAGCAGGCCGGGCTCTCTCGAGGCTTCTTACACCTTC. Protein: CASRPGSLEASYTF.

The gene calls are TRBV19 and TRBJ2-7; TRBD1 agrees at 8 bases. CDR1 and CDR2 (germline): LNHDA, SQIVND (reference sequence). J gave up 5 bases and V 3 bases, and 12 bases lay outside the gene matches. CDR3 length equals 16 residues. CDR3 sequence: CASSITGTGGWDEQYF. The CDR3 DNA sequence: TGTGCCAGTAGTATTACCGGTACAGGGGGATGGGACGAGCAGTACTTC.